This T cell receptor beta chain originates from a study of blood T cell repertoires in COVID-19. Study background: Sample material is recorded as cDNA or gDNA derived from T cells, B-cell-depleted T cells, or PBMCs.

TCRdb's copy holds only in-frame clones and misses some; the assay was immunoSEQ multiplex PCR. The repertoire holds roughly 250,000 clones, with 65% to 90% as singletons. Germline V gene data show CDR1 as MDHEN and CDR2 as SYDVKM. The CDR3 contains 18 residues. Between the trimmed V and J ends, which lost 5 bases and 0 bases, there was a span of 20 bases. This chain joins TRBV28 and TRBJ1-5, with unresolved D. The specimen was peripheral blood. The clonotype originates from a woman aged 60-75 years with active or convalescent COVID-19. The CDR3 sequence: CASSPGIWAIYSNQPQHF. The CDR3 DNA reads TGTGCCAGCAGTCCCGGGATTTGGGCGATCTATAGCAATCAGCCCCAGCATTTT.